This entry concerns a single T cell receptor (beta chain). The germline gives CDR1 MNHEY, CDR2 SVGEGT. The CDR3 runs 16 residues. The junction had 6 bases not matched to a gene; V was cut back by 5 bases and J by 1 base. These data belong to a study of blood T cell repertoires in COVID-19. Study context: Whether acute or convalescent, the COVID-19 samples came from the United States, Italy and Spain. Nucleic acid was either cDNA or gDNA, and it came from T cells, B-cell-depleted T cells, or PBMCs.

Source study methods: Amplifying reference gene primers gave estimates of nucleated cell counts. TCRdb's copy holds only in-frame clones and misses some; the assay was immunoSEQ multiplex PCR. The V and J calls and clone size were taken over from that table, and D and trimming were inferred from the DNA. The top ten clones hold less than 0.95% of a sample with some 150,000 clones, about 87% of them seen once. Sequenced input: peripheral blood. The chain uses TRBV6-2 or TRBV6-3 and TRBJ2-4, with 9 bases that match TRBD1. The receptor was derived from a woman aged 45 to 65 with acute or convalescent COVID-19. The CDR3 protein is CASSQHGQGAKNIQYF. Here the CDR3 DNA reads TGTGCCAGCAGTCAGCACGGACAGGGGGCCAAAAACATTCAGTACTTC.